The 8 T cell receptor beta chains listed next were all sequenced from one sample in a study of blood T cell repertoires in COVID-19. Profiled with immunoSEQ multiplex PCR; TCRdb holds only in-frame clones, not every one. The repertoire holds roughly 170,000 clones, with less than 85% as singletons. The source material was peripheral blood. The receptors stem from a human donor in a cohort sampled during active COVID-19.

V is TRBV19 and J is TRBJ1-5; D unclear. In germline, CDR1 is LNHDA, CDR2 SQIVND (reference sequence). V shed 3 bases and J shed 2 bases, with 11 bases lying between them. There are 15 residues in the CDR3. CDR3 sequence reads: CASSITFLGNQPQHF. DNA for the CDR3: TGTGCCAGTAGTATCACCTTTCTAGGCAATCAGCCCCAGCATTTT.

The CDR3 DNA sequence: TGTGCCAGCAGCCGAGACACCTACGAGCAGTACTTC. As protein: CASSRDTYEQYF. This sequence joins TRBV12-3 or TRBV12-4 and TRBJ2-7; D not resolved. V lost 6 bases, J lost 2 bases, and 8 bases lay in between. This CDR3 is 12 amino acids long.

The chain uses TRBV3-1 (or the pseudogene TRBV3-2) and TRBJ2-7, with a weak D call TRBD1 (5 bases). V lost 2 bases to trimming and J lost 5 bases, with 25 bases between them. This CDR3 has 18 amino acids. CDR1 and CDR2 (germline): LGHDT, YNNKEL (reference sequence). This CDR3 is CASSQKRGVAGIRHEQYF. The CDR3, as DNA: TGTGCCAGCAGCCAAAAAAGGGGTGTGGCAGGGATTAGACACGAGCAGTACTTC.

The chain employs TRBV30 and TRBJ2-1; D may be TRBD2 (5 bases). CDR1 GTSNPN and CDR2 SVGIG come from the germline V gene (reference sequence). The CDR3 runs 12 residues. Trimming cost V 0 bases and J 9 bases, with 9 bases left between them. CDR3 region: CAWSVRGSEQFF. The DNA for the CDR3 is TGTGCCTGGAGTGTACGTGGGAGTGAGCAGTTCTTC.

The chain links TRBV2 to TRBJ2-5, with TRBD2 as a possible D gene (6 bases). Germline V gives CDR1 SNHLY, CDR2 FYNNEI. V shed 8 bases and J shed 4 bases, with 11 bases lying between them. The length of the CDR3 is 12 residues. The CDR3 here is CASAAGRETQYF. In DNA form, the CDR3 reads TGTGCCAGCGCCGCGGGGAGAGAGACCCAGTACTTC. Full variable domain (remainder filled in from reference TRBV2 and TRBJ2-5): EPEVTQTPSHQVTQMGQEVILRCVPISNHLYFYWYRQILGQKVEFLVSFYNNEISEKSEIFDDQFSVERPDGSNFTLKIRSTKLEDSAMYFCASAAGRETQYFGPGTRLLVL.

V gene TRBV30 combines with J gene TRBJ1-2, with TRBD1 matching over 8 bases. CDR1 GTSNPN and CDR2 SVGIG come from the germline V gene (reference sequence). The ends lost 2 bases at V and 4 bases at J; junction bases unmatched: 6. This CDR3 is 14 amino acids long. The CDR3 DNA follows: TGTGCCTGGAGTCCTCAGACAGGGGCCTATGGCTACACCTTC. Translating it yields CAWSPQTGAYGYTF.

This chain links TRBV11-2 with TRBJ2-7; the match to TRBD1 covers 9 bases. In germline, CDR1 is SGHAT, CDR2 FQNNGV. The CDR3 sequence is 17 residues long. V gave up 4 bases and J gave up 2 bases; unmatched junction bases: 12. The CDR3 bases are TGTGCCAGCAGCTCCTACTTTGGGGACAGGGAGGCCTACGAGCAGTACTTC. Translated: CASSSYFGDREAYEQYF.

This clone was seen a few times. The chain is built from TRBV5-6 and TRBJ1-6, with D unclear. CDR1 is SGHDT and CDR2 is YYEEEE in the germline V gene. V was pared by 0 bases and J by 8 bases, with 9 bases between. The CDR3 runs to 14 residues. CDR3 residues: CASSLDNMDSPLHF. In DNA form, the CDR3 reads TGTGCCAGCAGCTTGGACAACATGGATTCACCCCTCCACTTT. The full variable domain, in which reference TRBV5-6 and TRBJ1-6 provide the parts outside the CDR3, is DAGVTQSPTHLIKTRGQQVTLRCSPKSGHDTVSWYQQALGQGPQFIFQYYEEEERQRGNFPDRFSGHQFPNYSSELNVNALLLGDSALYLCASSLDNMDSPLHFGNGTRLTVT.